A selection of T cell receptor beta chains follows, all from one sample in a study of CD8+ T cells in alopecia areata. Clones were read by immunoSEQ multiplex PCR, and TCRdb kept only the in-frame ones, dropping some. The sample yields roughly 120,000 clones, more than 30% seen once. The sequenced sample was CD4+ T cells sorted from blood. The receptors come from a human donor with alopecia areata. Each CDR3 is given with its conserved first and last residue. A D gene is named only where the DNA matches it firmly. Clone size is not always given. Where it is, it says once, few, many or a class for expanded clones.

clone_size,v_call,d_call,j_call,cdr3_aa,cdr3_nt
few,TRBV27,TRBD1,TRBJ1-1,CASRSRDRAEAFF,TGTGCCAGCAGGAGCCGGGACAGGGCTGAAGCTTTCTTT
.,TRBV6-1,.,TRBJ2-5,CASSANPGSRGETQYF,TGTGCCAGCAGTGCTAACCCGGGCTCAAGAGGAGAGACCCAGTACTTC
.,TRBV29-1,.,TRBJ2-2,CSVGGRNTGELFF,TGCAGCGTTGGAGGGCGGAACACCGGGGAGCTGTTTTTT
.,TRBV2,.,TRBJ2-6,CASSERRGSTLPRVGANVLTF,TGTGCCAGCAGTGAAAGACGGGGTTCCACGCTCCCAAGGGTTGGGGCCAACGTCCTGACTTTC
.,TRBV4-3,.,TRBJ2-7,CASSQEAGPYEQYF,TGCGCCAGCAGCCAAGAGGCAGGACCCTACGAGCAGTACTTC
.,TRBV29-1,.,TRBJ2-5,CSLGTLQETQYF,TGCAGCTTAGGGACACTCCAAGAGACCCAGTACTTC
.,TRBV29-1,TRBD2,TRBJ2-1,CSSDPLAGGPGEQFF,TGCAGCTCGGACCCTTTAGCGGGAGGGCCAGGTGAGCAGTTCTTC
.,TRBV4-1,TRBD1,TRBJ2-5,CASSFQQGQETQYF,TGCGCCAGCAGCTTCCAACAGGGGCAAGAGACCCAGTACTTC
few,TRBV7-9,.,TRBJ1-6,CASSHDRSYSPLHF,TGTGCCAGCAGCCATGACAGGTCATATTCACCCCTCCACTTT
few,TRBV29-1,.,TRBJ2-5,CSVAGTLETQYF,TGCAGCGTTGCCGGGACTCTCGAGACCCAGTACTTC
.,TRBV7-2,.,TRBJ1-2,CASSLYSGYTF,TGTGCCAGCAGCTTATATAGTGGCTACACCTTC
.,TRBV20-1,.,TRBJ2-7,CSAREAYEQYF,TGCAGTGCTAGAGAGGCCTACGAGCAGTACTTC
.,TRBV29-1,.,TRBJ1-3,CSVEEEGLGNTIYF,TGCAGCGTTGAAGAAGAAGGGCTCGGAAACACCATATATTTT
.,TRBV7-2,.,TRBJ2-7,CASTLVSGIVSYEQYF,TGTGCCAGCACCCTCGTGTCCGGGATCGTTTCCTACGAGCAGTACTTC
.,TRBV7-2,.,TRBJ1-6,CASSLRASSYNSPLHF,TGTGCCAGCAGCCTTAGAGCCAGCTCCTATAATTCACCCCTCCACTTT
once,TRBV7-9,.,TRBJ2-7,CAILKGGPNSYEQYF,TGTGCCATACTAAAAGGGGGACCGAACTCCTACGAGCAGTACTTC
many,TRBV6-6,.,TRBJ2-7,CASSYVGAEQYF,TGTGCCAGCAGTTACGTTGGAGCCGAGCAGTACTTC
.,TRBV5-1,.,TRBJ2-5,CASSLQETQYF,TGCGCCAGCAGCTTACAAGAGACCCAGTACTTC
few,TRBV7-9,TRBD1,TRBJ2-3,CASGPGTGVTDTQYF,TGTGCCAGCGGGCCCGGGACAGGGGTTACAGATACGCAGTATTTT
few,TRBV29-1,.,TRBJ2-5,CSVNIPLGAQYF,TGCAGCGTTAACATCCCTCTGGGTGCCCAGTACTTC
.,TRBV20-1,TRBD1,TRBJ2-1,CSARDRNEQFF,TGCAGTGCTAGGGACAGGAATGAGCAGTTCTTC
.,TRBV30,.,TRBJ1-2,CASSAGSRYTF,TGTGCGTCGAGCGCAGGGTCGCGCTACACCTTC
.,TRBV29-1,.,TRBJ1-1,CSVTPATEAFF,TGCAGCGTTACCCCGGCCACTGAAGCTTTCTTT
.,TRBV6-5,.,TRBJ2-7,CASSHHSYEQYF,TGTGCCAGCAGTCACCACTCCTACGAGCAGTACTTC
.,TRBV27,TRBD1,TRBJ2-7,CASSFQMTGGNHEQYF,TGTGCCAGCAGTTTCCAAATGACAGGGGGCAACCACGAGCAGTACTTC
.,TRBV7-2,TRBD1,TRBJ1-2,CASSSLPGQGYGYTF,TGTGCCAGCAGCTCTCTCCCGGGACAGGGGTATGGCTACACCTTC
many,TRBV4-3,TRBD1,TRBJ2-7,CASSQAPGQGTYEQYF,TGCGCCAGCAGCCAAGCCCCGGGACAGGGGACCTACGAGCAGTACTTC
few,TRBV18,TRBD2,TRBJ2-2,CASSPWGVSGGANTGELFF,TGTGCCAGCTCACCGTGGGGAGTGAGCGGGGGCGCGAACACCGGGGAGCTGTTTTTT
.,TRBV29-1,.,TRBJ2-7,CSVARESEQYF,TGCAGCGTGGCTAGAGAGAGCGAGCAGTACTTC
.,TRBV30,.,TRBJ2-7,CAWSRGGEQYF,TGTGCCTGGAGCAGGGGAGGGGAGCAGTACTTC
.,TRBV20-1,.,TRBJ2-1,CSAVVGEQFF,TGCAGTGCGGTCGTCGGCGAGCAGTTCTTC
.,TRBV5-1,.,TRBJ2-2,CASSSGDFGGTGELFF,TGCGCCAGCAGCTCCGGAGATTTCGGAGGGACCGGGGAGCTGTTTTTT
.,TRBV7-9,TRBD1,TRBJ1-1,CASSSRDRTSMNTEAFF,TGTGCCAGCAGCTCTCGGGACAGAACTTCGATGAACACTGAAGCTTTCTTT
.,TRBV30,TRBD1,TRBJ1-2,CAWSSPGTGPYYGYTF,TGTGCCTGGAGTTCGCCCGGGACAGGGCCCTACTATGGCTACACCTTC
.,TRBV29-1,.,TRBJ2-3,CSVAGGNTDTQYF,TGCAGCGTTGCAGGGGGGAACACAGATACGCAGTATTTT
.,TRBV5-1,.,TRBJ1-2,CASSLLTGNYGYTF,TGCGCCAGCAGCTTATTAACGGGAAACTATGGCTACACCTTC
.,TRBV30,TRBD1,TRBJ1-1,CAWSPYRGRVNTEAFF,TGTGCCTGGAGTCCATACAGGGGGCGAGTGAACACTGAAGCTTTCTTT
.,TRBV5-1,.,TRBJ2-1,CASSLGVYRGNEQFF,TGCGCCAGCAGCTTGGGAGTATATAGGGGCAATGAGCAGTTCTTC
.,TRBV7-2,.,TRBJ2-5,CASSAQETQYF,TGTGCCAGCAGCGCCCAAGAGACCCAGTACTTC
few,TRBV28,TRBD1,TRBJ2-5,CASSLGQGGETQYF,TGTGCCAGCAGTTTGGGACAGGGAGGGGAGACCCAGTACTTC
once,TRBV30,.,TRBJ2-5,CAWSVSETQYF,TGTGCCTGGAGTGTCTCTGAGACCCAGTACTTC
.,TRBV5-1,.,TRBJ2-3,CASSLVVLTDTQYF,TGCGCCAGCAGCTTGGTGGTACTCACAGATACGCAGTATTTT
.,TRBV28,.,TRBJ2-5,CASSLLAETQYF,TGTGCCAGCAGTTTATTGGCAGAGACCCAGTACTTC
.,TRBV4-1,.,TRBJ2-1,CASSPPRAGQFF,TGCGCCAGCAGCCCCCCGAGGGCAGGGCAGTTCTTC
.,TRBV29-1,TRBD1,TRBJ1-1,CSVADRGGTEAFF,TGCAGCGTTGCCGACAGGGGAGGCACTGAAGCTTTCTTT
few,TRBV16,TRBD1,TRBJ2-6,CASTDRGGDVLTF,TGTGCCAGCACCGACAGGGGTGGCGACGTCCTGACTTTC
few,TRBV5-6,.,TRBJ2-4,CASSLKTGLAKNIQYF,TGTGCCAGCAGCTTGAAGACAGGACTAGCCAAAAACATTCAGTACTTC
.,TRBV29-1,TRBD1,TRBJ1-2,CSVGGDGYTF,TGCAGCGTAGGGGGCGATGGCTACACCTTC
.,TRBV6-5,.,TRBJ2-1,CASSYTRGEQFF,TGTGCCAGCAGTTATACTCGTGGTGAGCAGTTCTTC
.,TRBV7-2,.,TRBJ2-1,CASSARVAYNEQFF,TGTGCCAGCAGCGCTAGAGTGGCCTACAATGAGCAGTTCTTC
.,TRBV4-2,TRBD2,TRBJ2-3,CASSQVQLAGGDTQYF,TGTGCCAGCAGCCAAGTTCAACTAGCGGGGGGCGATACGCAGTATTTT
few,TRBV10-3,.,TRBJ2-1,CAISDRGLGTYNEQFF,TGTGCCATCAGTGATCGGGGACTGGGGACCTACAATGAGCAGTTCTTC
.,TRBV30,.,TRBJ2-1,CAWGPRGEQFF,TGTGCCTGGGGGCCTCGGGGTGAGCAGTTCTTC
.,TRBV25-1,TRBD1,TRBJ2-3,CASSDWTGGGDTQYF,TGTGCCAGCAGTGACTGGACAGGGGGTGGGGATACGCAGTATTTT
few,TRBV18,.,TRBJ1-5,CASSLHQGFDQPQHF,TGTGCCAGCTCACTCCACCAGGGTTTTGATCAGCCCCAGCATTTT
many,TRBV7-9,.,TRBJ2-3,CASSLEGTDTQYF,TGTGCCAGCAGCTTAGAGGGCACAGATACGCAGTATTTT
.,TRBV19,.,TRBJ1-2,CASSPRTRGGYTF,TGTGCCAGTAGTCCCCGGACCCGCGGAGGCTACACCTTC